Below are 10 T cell receptor beta chains sequenced from a single sample in a study of T cells expressing NK-cell markers. TCRdb reprocessed the 5' RACE reads and stores each CDR3 protein as one record, lacking DNA. The sample includes approximately 550,000 distinct CDR3 sequences. What was sequenced was blood T cells: a sorted CD56 or NKG2C T cell subset, CD4+ or CD8+ T cells, or bulk PBMC T cells (not recorded which). These receptors were collected from a man younger than 30 in good health.

The chain joins TRBV7-3 to TRBJ2-1; TCRdb returns TRBD1, unconfirmable since there is no DNA. The length of the CDR3 is 15 residues. CDR1 and CDR2 from the germline V gene are SGHTA and FQGTGA. The CDR3 sequence: CASSVSWGPYNEQFF.

This chain links TRBV28 with TRBJ2-2; with no DNA, the TCRdb D assignment of TRBD2 cannot be verified. The germline gives CDR1 MDHEN, CDR2 SYDVKM. This CDR3 region has 14 residues. The CDR3 loop reads CASSGLVGTGELFF.

The chain employs TRBV12-3 or TRBV12-4 and TRBJ1-5. The CDR3 extends over 16 amino acids. The CDR3 sequence: CASSGFVGLDNQPQHF.

The CDR3 here is CASSMTGSPANEQFF. The V and J genes are TRBV9 and TRBJ2-1; TCRdb's D gene call, TRBD1, goes unchecked for lack of DNA. Germline V gene lookup returns CDR1 SGDLS and CDR2 YYNGEE. There are 15 residues in the CDR3. The full variable domain, completed using reference TRBV9 and TRBJ2-1, is DSGVTQTPKHLITATGQRVTLRCSPRSGDLSVYWYQQSLDQGLQFLIQYYNGEERAKGNILERFSAQQFPDLHSELNLSSLELGDSALYFCASSMTGSPANEQFFGPGTRLTVL.

The chain links TRBV12-3 or TRBV12-4 to TRBJ1-6; there is no DNA to check the TCRdb D call of TRBD1. The CDR3 consists of 12 residues. CDR3 protein: CASSLWGGALHF.

The chain employs TRBV29-1 and TRBJ2-5; TCRdb outputs TRBD1, but without DNA this stays unchecked. This CDR3 is 16 amino acids long. CDR1 is SQVTM and CDR2 is ANQGSEA in the germline V gene. The CDR3 here is CSVVSAQGRLQETQYF.

The chain couples TRBV9 to TRBJ2-7. Per germline, CDR1 SGDLS and CDR2 YYNGEE. CDR3 length: 15 amino acids. This CDR3 is CASSSHGSTIYEQYF.

The chain recombines TRBV11-2 with TRBJ2-6; no DNA is available, so the TRBD2 call from TCRdb remains unchecked. The CDR3 length is 19 residues. Germline V lookup: CDR1 SGHAT, CDR2 FQNNGV. The CDR3 loop is CASRPRTSGSYTGANVLTF.

The chain uses TRBV5-5 and TRBJ2-7; no DNA is available, so the TRBD2 call from TCRdb remains unchecked. Germline V lookup: CDR1 SGHKS, CDR2 YYEKEE (reference sequence). The CDR3 consists of 13 residues. This CDR3 is CASTQAGGTEQYF.

The chain has TRBV20-1 and TRBJ1-4; the TRBD1 assignment by TCRdb is unverifiable without DNA. The CDR3 consists of 15 residues. Germline lookup yields CDR1 DFQATT and CDR2 SNEGSKA (reference sequence). CDR3: CSARDGTGRSEKLFF.